These 14 T cell receptor beta chains were sequenced from one sample in a study of T cell changes during pregnancy in multiple sclerosis. TCRdb's copy holds only in-frame clones and misses some; the assay was immunoSEQ multiplex PCR. Among around 40,000 clones, more than 85% were seen once, and the ten largest hold around 0.5%. The material was CD4+ T cells from peripheral blood mononuclear cells, obtained in the second trimester of pregnancy. These TCRs come from a female donor in good health, enrolled as a control in a pregnancy study.

CDR3 residues: CASSRREFEQYF. CDR3 DNA: TGTGCCAGCAGCAGACGGGAATTCGAGCAGTACTTC. The chain is built from TRBV7-2 and TRBJ2-7; D is perhaps TRBD2 (5 bases). CDR3 length: 12 residues. With 5 bases removed from V and 6 bases from J, the gap between germline ends came to 11 bases. From germline, CDR1 is SGHTA and CDR2 FQGNSA.

This clone has just a few counts. The rearrangement uses TRBV18 and TRBJ1-1; D unresolved. Germline V gives CDR1 KGHSH, CDR2 LQKENI. The V gene lost 5 bases and the J gene lost 1 base, with 8 bases spanning the gap. There are 13 residues in the CDR3. The CDR3, as DNA: TGTGCCAGCTCAGAGGGCAAGAACACTGAAGCTTTCTTT. Amino acids: CASSEGKNTEAFF.

This chain uses TRBV28 with TRBJ2-2; 14 bases agree with TRBD2. The CDR3 runs 15 residues. Germline V gene sequence: CDR1 MDHEN, CDR2 SYDVKM. Trimming at V came to 6 bases and at J to 10 bases, leaving 7 bases not matched to a gene. The CDR3 sequence is CASRGLAGGLVELFF. DNA for the CDR3: TGTGCCAGCAGAGGACTAGCGGGAGGTCTGGTGGAGCTGTTTTTT.

The chain carries TRBV5-8 and TRBJ2-2; the D gene is possibly TRBD2 (6 bases). The CDR3 sequence is 15 residues long. Germline V gives CDR1 SGHTS, CDR2 YDEGEE. V lost 1 base to trimming and J lost 6 bases, with 13 bases between them. The CDR3 protein is CASSLYGGVAGELFF. Written as DNA, the CDR3 is TGTGCCAGCAGCTTGTATGGCGGGGTGGCCGGGGAGCTGTTTTTT.

This chain connects TRBV10-2 to TRBJ2-5; 11 bases agree with TRBD2. CDR1 is WSHSY, CDR2 SAAADI, per germline. With V trimmed by 0 bases and J by 5 bases, 5 bases remained unmatched. This CDR3 has 16 amino acids. The CDR3 protein is CASSESLAGGSETQYF. Written as DNA, the CDR3 is TGCGCCAGCAGTGAGTCATTAGCGGGAGGGTCGGAGACCCAGTACTTC.

V is TRBV6-4 and J is TRBJ1-2; tentatively, D is TRBD1 (6 bases). CDR1 is MRHNA, CDR2 SNTAGT, per germline. This CDR3 has 14 amino acids. Trimming cost V 0 bases and J 8 bases, with 13 bases left between them. CDR3 region: CASSDSTGRGGYTF. CDR3 bases: TGTGCCAGCAGTGACTCCACAGGGCGAGGAGGCTACACCTTC.

This clone was seen only once. The chain combines TRBV11-2 with TRBJ1-5; D unresolved. Germline V CDR1 and CDR2: SGHAT, FQNNGV. The V end lost 5 bases, the J end lost 7 bases, and 12 bases lay between the germline ends. The CDR3 runs to 13 residues. The CDR3 sequence: CASSVNGPQPQHF. The CDR3 nucleotides read TGTGCCAGCAGCGTTAATGGGCCCCAGCCCCAGCATTTT.

The V call is TRBV28, the J call TRBJ2-1, with TRBD2 identical over 8 bases. The CDR3 runs 16 residues. V was clipped by 5 bases and J by 6 bases; unmatched bases: 12. Germline loops: CDR1 MDHEN, CDR2 SYDVKM. This CDR3 is CASSQAGTSGSNEQFF. In DNA, the CDR3 is TGTGCCAGCAGTCAAGCCGGGACTAGTGGGTCCAATGAGCAGTTCTTC.

This rearrangement joins TRBV15 to TRBJ2-7, with 9 bases that match TRBD1. The CDR3 runs 14 residues. Germline V gene lookup returns CDR1 LNHNV and CDR2 YYDKDF (reference sequence). V lost 5 bases to trimming and J lost 5 bases; unmatched junction nucleotides: 7. The CDR3 coding sequence is TGTGCCACCAGCGTAGGACAGGGGATCCACGAGCAGTACTTC. Residues: CATSVGQGIHEQYF.

Only one count was recorded for this clone. The gene calls are TRBV7-9 and TRBJ1-1, with D unresolved. Germline values: CDR1 SEHNR, CDR2 FQNEAQ (reference sequence). V gave up 2 bases and J gave up 1 base, with 8 bases separating them. CDR3 length equals 14 residues. The CDR3 nucleotides read TGTGCCAGCAGCTTAACGGGGAAGAACACTGAAGCTTTCTTT. It encodes CASSLTGKNTEAFF. The full variable domain, its missing parts supplied by reference TRBV7-9 and TRBJ1-1, is DTGVSQNPRHKITKRGQNVTFRCDPISEHNRLYWYRQTLGQGPEFLTYFQNEAQLEKSRLLSDRFSAERPKGSFSTLEIQRTEQGDSAMYLCASSLTGKNTEAFFGQGTRLTVV.

The rearrangement uses TRBV28 and TRBJ2-7; 15 positions match TRBD2. The CDR3 length is 14 residues. The germline gives CDR1 MDHEN, CDR2 SYDVKM. Unmatched junction bases numbered 1, after V lost 6 bases and J lost 4 bases. CDR3 bases: TGTGCCAGCAGCGGGACTAGCGGGAGGTACGAGCAGTACTTC. As protein: CASSGTSGRYEQYF.

The chain combines TRBV9 with TRBJ2-3, with 9 bases matching TRBD1. Germline V gives CDR1 SGDLS, CDR2 YYNGEE. There are 14 residues in the CDR3. V lost 3 bases, J lost 4 bases, and 3 bases stayed unmatched. This CDR3 is CASSAWTGADTQYF. Written as DNA, the CDR3 is TGTGCCAGCAGCGCGTGGACAGGGGCAGATACGCAGTATTTT.

The chain uses TRBV7-2 and TRBJ2-2, with a weak D call TRBD2 (5 bases). Trimming removed 0 bases from V and 6 bases from J, with 5 bases in between. This CDR3 comprises 13 residues. CDR1 and CDR2 (germline): SGHTA, FQGNSA. The CDR3 reads CASSLAGAGELFF. CDR3 sequence (DNA): TGTGCCAGCAGCTTAGCGGGAGCCGGGGAGCTGTTTTTT.

The count of this clone is one. The chain links TRBV18 to TRBJ2-3; 9 nucleotides agree with TRBD1. This CDR3 region has 15 residues. The V and J ends lost 6 bases and 5 bases, in that order; junction bases with no gene match: 9. Germline-derived CDR1 and CDR2 are KGHSH and LQKENI. The CDR3 sequence is CASSLQQGAEDTQYF. As DNA, the CDR3 is TGTGCCAGCTCGCTGCAACAGGGGGCGGAAGATACGCAGTATTTT.